This passage covers 9 T cell receptor beta chains from one sample sequenced in a study of OX40 agonist ivuxolimab in advanced cancers. TCRdb keeps only in-frame clones here, not all; method: immunoSEQ multiplex PCR. The sample shows 90,000 to 100,000 clones, just under 85% of them seen only once. The material was CD4+ or CD8+ T cells sorted from blood, obtained in a trial of the OX40 agonist ivuxolimab. The origin of the receptors is an adult with an advanced solid tumor such as melanoma, head and neck, liver or kidney cancer.

The V and J genes are TRBV30 and TRBJ2-7, with 8 positions matching TRBD2. V lost 0 bases and J lost 0; bases outside the gene matches: 7. This CDR3 contains 16 residues. Germline V CDR1 and CDR2: GTSNPN, SVGIG (reference sequence). The CDR3 loop reads CAWSVKLREDSYEQYF. For the CDR3, the DNA is TGTGCCTGGAGTGTAAAATTGCGGGAGGACTCCTACGAGCAGTACTTC. The full variable domain, in which reference TRBV30 and TRBJ2-7 provide the parts outside the CDR3, is SQTIHQWPATLVQPVGSPLSLECTVEGTSNPNLYWYRQAAGRGLQLLFYSVGIGQISSEVPQNLSASRPQDRQFILSSKKLLLSDSGFYLCAWSVKLREDSYEQYFGPGTRLTVT.

The chain uses TRBV7-9 and TRBJ2-7, with D possibly being TRBD1 (6 bases). The V end lost 3 bases, the J end lost 3 bases, and 6 bases lay between the germline ends. Germline V lookup: CDR1 SEHNR, CDR2 FQNEAQ (reference sequence). The CDR3 extends over 12 amino acids. This CDR3 is CASSLTGYEQYF. The CDR3 region has the DNA TGTGCCAGCAGCTTGACAGGCTACGAGCAGTACTTC.

V usage is TRBV18 and J usage is TRBJ1-2; D gene uncertain. CDR3 length: 13 amino acids. V lost 3 bases to trimming and J lost 1 base, with 6 bases between them. Looked up from germline, CDR1 is KGHSH and CDR2 is LQKENI. The CDR3 nucleotides are TGTGCCAGCTCACCCACAGTTAACTATGGCTACACCTTC. Protein product: CASSPTVNYGYTF.

The chain uses TRBV4-3 and TRBJ2-3; weak D call: TRBD2 (5 bases). The CDR3 spans 16 residues. Germline assignment: CDR1 LGHNA and CDR2 YSLEER. V was pared by 1 base and J by 1 base, with 12 bases between. CDR3: CASSQGGLGRTDTQYF. The DNA for the CDR3 is TGCGCCAGCAGCCAAGGAGGGCTTGGGCGCACAGATACGCAGTATTTT.

The genes are TRBV7-2 and TRBJ2-2, with 8 bases identical to TRBD2. This CDR3 contains 15 residues. Germline lookup yields CDR1 SGHTA and CDR2 FQGNSA. Trimming at V came to 6 bases and at J to 5 bases, leaving 8 bases not matched to a gene. CDR3 in amino acids: CASSGSRGGTGELFF. The CDR3 nucleotides are TGTGCCAGCAGTGGGTCACGGGGGGGAACCGGGGAGCTGTTTTTT.

This chain's CDR3 is CASSLVPDLRAYEQYF. In DNA, the CDR3 is TGTGCCAGCAGTCTCGTCCCGGATCTGCGGGCCTACGAGCAGTACTTC. This chain joins TRBV27 and TRBJ2-7, with D maybe TRBD2 (5 bases). Germline CDR1 is MNHEY and CDR2 is SMNVEV (reference sequence). V was clipped by 5 bases and J by 2 bases, with 19 bases between them. The length of the CDR3 is 16 residues.

The chain recombines TRBV7-2 with TRBJ2-5, with 11 bases fitting TRBD2. CDR1 is SGHTA, CDR2 FQGNSA, per germline. The CDR3 consists of 15 residues. J lost 5 bases, V lost 5 bases, and 7 bases had no gene match. CDR3 region: CASSQLAGDEETQYF. The CDR3 nucleotides are TGTGCCAGCAGCCAACTAGCGGGAGATGAGGAGACCCAGTACTTC.

The genes are TRBV6-1 and TRBJ2-7, with D possibly called TRBD1 or TRBD2 (6 bases each). The germline V gene has CDR1 MNHNS and CDR2 SASEGT. Trimming removed 2 bases at V and 2 bases at J, with 16 bases between. CDR3 length equals 16 residues. The CDR3 loop reads CASSEYGGTPTYEQYF. The DNA of the CDR3 is TGTGCCAGCAGTGAATACGGCGGGACACCTACCTACGAGCAGTACTTC.

The chain uses TRBV7-2 and TRBJ2-1; no definite D call. The CDR3 has 13 amino acids. Trimming shortened V by 8 bases and J by 6 bases, and 14 bases separated the two germline ends. Germline values: CDR1 SGHTA, CDR2 FQGNSA. CDR3: CASGFYNSNEQFF. The CDR3 nucleotides read TGTGCCAGCGGGTTCTACAACAGCAATGAGCAGTTCTTC.